This TCR beta chain appears in the sequencing data of a study of blood T cell repertoires in COVID-19 (dated by TCRdb to the early 2020s). Notes on the research overall: The collaborator samples originated in the United States, Italy and Spain and spanned the acute and convalescent phases of COVID-19. The material from the prospective study consisted of cDNA or gDNA derived from T cells, B-cell-depleted T cells, or PBMCs. The dataset comprised deeply sampled blood TCRbeta repertoires from subjects exposed to, actively infected with, or recovered from COVID-19. The repertoires were released in a freely available public database meant as a resource for research on the immune response to SARS-CoV-2. Samples were obtained from the ongoing ImmuneRACE study (first 160 participants) and from over 1,000 subjects provided by 6 global collaborators. Sample metadata almost always included a de-identified subject ID, COVID-19 status, age in years and sex. Where HLA class I and class II types were available, the types were taken from metadata supplied by the sample provider, not from assay-based typing. Summary of the overall study and its limitations: The amount of clinical and demographic metadata varied by source and participant and was provided uncurated.

The immunoSEQ Assay, a bias-controlled multiplex PCR, was used to amplify TCRbeta CDR3 regions from genomic DNA. In the original analysis: Within the assay, amplification of reference gene primers was used to estimate how many nucleated cells each sample contained. To quantify the absolute abundance of each unique TCRbeta CDR3 rearrangement, sequence reads were collapsed and filtered. For each sample, productive Simpson clonality was calculated as the square root of Simpson's diversity index over productive rearrangements. TCRdb retrieved this table from immuneACCESS and kept in-frame rearrangements only. Not all clones are present; in checked studies, unresolved V genes account for under half, and no reason is known for the remainder. D and trimming come from the DNA, and the V and J calls and clone size come from that table. The sample table contains some 150,000 clones; only one count was recorded for around 83% of them. Around 32% of the sample is in the top ten clones.

This clone was seen once. Its antigen remains undetermined. Within one base of it there is no much larger clone, and no base qualities were kept. The collaborating institutions used their own protocols to collect whole blood in K2EDTA tubes. For TCRbeta analysis, collaborators shipped samples in one of three forms: frozen whole blood, isolated PBMCs, or DNA extracted from either of those sample types. Including the terminal cysteine and valine, the CDR3 comprises 13 residues. This entry keeps only the CDR3 DNA: 39 bases, framed from base 1. The junction shows trimming of 3 bases on V and 10 bases on J, and the gene matches do not reach 8 bases of it. Taken from the germline V gene, the CDR1 and CDR2 loops are SNHLY and FYNNEI.

The TCR sequence derives from a woman aged 55 to 70 with acute or convalescent COVID-19. The rearrangement joined TRBV2 to TRBJ2-7; 8 bases in the junction line up with TRBD1. The sequencing input was peripheral blood. The DNA sequence is given as TGTGCCAGCAGTGATTGGACAGGGCCATTCCAGTACGTC. The encoded protein is CASSDWTGPFQYV.